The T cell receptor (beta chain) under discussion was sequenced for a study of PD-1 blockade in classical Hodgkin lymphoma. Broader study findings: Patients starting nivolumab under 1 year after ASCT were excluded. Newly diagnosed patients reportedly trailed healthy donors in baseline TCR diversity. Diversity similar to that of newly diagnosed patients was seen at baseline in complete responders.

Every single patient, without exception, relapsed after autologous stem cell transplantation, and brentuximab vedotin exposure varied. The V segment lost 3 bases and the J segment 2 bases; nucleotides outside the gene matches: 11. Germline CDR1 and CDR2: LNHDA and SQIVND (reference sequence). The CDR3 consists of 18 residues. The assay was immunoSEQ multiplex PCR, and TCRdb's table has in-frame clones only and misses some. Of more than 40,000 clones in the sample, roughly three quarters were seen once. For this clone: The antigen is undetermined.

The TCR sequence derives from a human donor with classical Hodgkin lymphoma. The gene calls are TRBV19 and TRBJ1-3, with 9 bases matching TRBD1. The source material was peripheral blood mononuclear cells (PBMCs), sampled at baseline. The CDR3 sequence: CASSIGGQGAGPGNTIYF. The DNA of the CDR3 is TGTGCCAGTAGTATCGGGGGACAGGGTGCGGGTCCTGGAAACACCATATATTTT. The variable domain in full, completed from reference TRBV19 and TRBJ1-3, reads DGGITQSPKYLFRKEGQNVTLSCEQNLNHDAMYWYRQDPGQGLRLIYYSQIVNDFQKGDIAEGYSVSREKKESFPLTVTSAQKNPTAFYLCASSIGGQGAGPGNTIYFGEGSWLTVV.